Each of the 27 T cell receptor beta chains below was sequenced from the same sample in a study of T-cell reconstitution after alpha-beta-depleted transplantation in children. Unique molecular identifiers were incorporated during preparation of the TCRbeta library. In TCRdb, the PCR reads were re-called with MiXCR into one record per CDR3 protein. The sample includes about 640,000 distinct CDR3 sequences, over 15% of them seen just once. The sequenced sample was PBMCs from the stem cell graft donor, obtained from the stem cell graft. The receptor set was obtained from a human donor who donated a stem cell graft to a child with acute myeloid leukemia.

This clonotype was seen a few times. The chain couples TRBV6-6 to TRBJ1-2, with D tentatively TRBD1 (5 bases). The CDR3 is made up of 13 amino acids. Germline V lookup: CDR1 MNHNY, CDR2 SVGAGI (reference sequence). V was pared by 7 bases and J by 4 bases, with 13 bases between. The DNA of the CDR3 is TGTGCCAGCATCGACAAGGGGATCTATGGCTACACCTTC. Translating gives CASIDKGIYGYTF.

This clonotype was observed at least ten times. The V and J genes are TRBV20-1 and TRBJ2-7; D gene unclear. Deletions cut 1 base from V and 0 bases from J, with 10 bases between. In germline, CDR1 is DFQATT, CDR2 SNEGSKA (reference sequence). CDR3 length: 14 amino acids. CDR3 DNA: TGCAGTGCTAGAGCCCCAGCCAACTCCTACGAGCAGTACTTC. It translates to CSARAPANSYEQYF.

The table lists this clonotype with many counts. The chain has TRBV9 and TRBJ1-4, with 7 bases that match TRBD1. The V segment lost 3 bases and the J segment 7 bases; nucleotides outside the gene matches: 6. The germline CDR1 and CDR2 sequences are SGDLS and YYNGEE. The CDR3 extends over 14 amino acids. The CDR3: CASSADRSREKLFF. The CDR3 region has the DNA TGTGCCAGCAGCGCGGACAGGTCCCGTGAAAAACTGTTTTTT.

In the case of this clonotype: A much larger clone lies a single base off, so this may be a read error. The V call is TRBV20-1, the J call TRBJ1-5; TRBD1 matches 9 bases. J gave up 3 bases and V 0 bases, and 12 bases lay outside the gene matches. The germline V gene encodes CDR1 DFQATT and CDR2 SNEGSKA (reference sequence). The CDR3 is made up of 18 amino acids. The CDR3 DNA follows: TGCAGTGCTAGAGATAACAGGGGGCGGTCGATAACCAATCAGCCCCAGCATTTT. It translates to CSARDNRGRSITNQPQHF.

This rearrangement joins TRBV20-1 to TRBJ2-7; weak D call: TRBD2 (5 bases). The CDR3 is made up of 15 amino acids. Trimming took 0 bases from V and 7 from J, leaving 19 bases between them. From germline, CDR1 is DFQATT and CDR2 SNEGSKA (reference sequence). CDR3 DNA sequence: TGCAGTGCTAGAGATGGGGTTCTAGCCGCTGAAGAGCAGTACGTC. It translates to CSARDGVLAAEEQYV.

This clonotype appeared a few times. The CDR3 DNA follows: TGCAGTGCCCTAGGGGGAGGGACAGGGTCCATCTCTGGAAACACCATATATTTT. Amino acids: CSALGGGTGSISGNTIYF. The chain recombines TRBV20-1 with TRBJ1-3; 9 bases are shared with TRBD1. The ends lost 6 bases at V and 0 bases at J; junction bases unmatched: 15. The germline gives CDR1 DFQATT, CDR2 SNEGSKA (reference sequence). The CDR3 contains 18 residues.

This clonotype appeared many times. The rearrangement joins TRBV9 to TRBJ1-1; the D gene is possibly TRBD1 (6 bases). Trimming cost V 0 bases and J 4 bases, with 16 bases left between them. Germline V gene data show CDR1 as SGDLS and CDR2 as YYNGEE. The CDR3 sequence is 16 residues long. The CDR3 loop reads CASSVGMSGAVTEAFF. CDR3 bases: TGTGCCAGCAGCGTAGGGATGTCGGGGGCCGTCACTGAAGCTTTCTTT.

The chain uses TRBV4-3 and TRBJ2-5; 10 bases agree with TRBD2. Per the germline V gene, CDR1 is LGHNA and CDR2 is YSLEER. The CDR3 loop spans 16 amino acids. V was clipped by 5 bases and J by 1 base; unmatched bases: 7. In nucleotides, the CDR3 is TGCGCCAGCAGCATTTCTAGCGGGGGACTCCAAGAGACCCAGTACTTC. Its protein is CASSISSGGLQETQYF.

This sequence joins TRBV27 and TRBJ2-3; D is unresolved. The CDR3 has 15 residues. Trimming left V 7 bases short and J 2 bases short, with 16 bases between. Germline CDR1 and CDR2: MNHEY and SMNVEV (reference sequence). Written as DNA, the CDR3 is TGTGCCAGCATACCTGGCGATGGAATCACAGATACGCAGTATTTT. Protein sequence: CASIPGDGITDTQYF.

This clonotype was counted between two and nine times. This chain connects TRBV24-1 to TRBJ1-2; D remains ambiguous. Per germline, CDR1 KGHDR and CDR2 SFDVKD. CDR3 length: 12 residues. V shed 3 bases and J shed 8 bases, with 9 bases lying between them. The CDR3 DNA sequence: TGTGCCACCAGTGATCCAATGAAAGGCTACACCTTC. It is translated as CATSDPMKGYTF.

The chain joins TRBV7-2 to TRBJ1-1; D not resolved. CDR1 and CDR2 from the germline V gene are SGHTA and FQGNSA. This CDR3 is built from 16 residues. The ends were cut back, 2 bases at V and 1 base at J, with 14 bases in the middle. The CDR3, as DNA: TGTGCCAGCAGCTTATTGTTTAGGACGGCGAACACTGAAGCTTTCTTT. It translates to CASSLLFRTANTEAFF.

The genes are TRBV27 and TRBJ2-1, with 8 bases fitting TRBD2. Germline lookup yields CDR1 MNHEY and CDR2 SMNVEV (reference sequence). The J segment lost 5 bases and the V segment lost 5 bases, leaving 11 bases of the junction unmatched. There are 16 residues in the CDR3. The CDR3 DNA sequence: TGTGCCAGCAGTCCAACCTATAGCGGGGTGGACAATGAGCAGTTCTTC. Its protein is CASSPTYSGVDNEQFF.

This clonotype came up a few times. The chain links TRBV11-3 to TRBJ2-5, with 9 nucleotides matching TRBD2. The CDR3 covers 17 residues. Germline CDR1 and CDR2: SGHNT and YENEEA. The J segment lost 0 bases and the V segment lost 4 bases, leaving 9 bases of the junction unmatched. The DNA for the CDR3 is TGTGCCAGCAGCTCCAAGACAACTAGCGGGTACCAAGAGACCCAGTACTTC. Translating gives CASSSKTTSGYQETQYF.

The chain recombines TRBV6-1 with TRBJ1-2; 9 positions agree with TRBD1. Losses at the gene ends were 7 bases for V and 0 bases for J; bases not matched to a gene: 6. The CDR3 is made up of 15 amino acids. Germline V gene sequence: CDR1 MNHNS, CDR2 SASEGT. In nucleotides, the CDR3 is TGTGCCAGCAAACTTTGGACAGGGGCTAACTATGGCTACACCTTC. Amino acid sequence: CASKLWTGANYGYTF.

This clonotype was seen at least ten times. J is TRBJ1-1 and V is TRBV29-1; TRBD1 is a possible D gene (6 bases). CDR1 is SQVTM, CDR2 ANQGSEA, per germline. This CDR3 is 12 amino acids long. Trimming pared 6 bases from V and 2 bases from J, leaving 10 bases between. In DNA form, the CDR3 reads TGCAGCGTAGTAGGGACAAACACTGAAGCTTTCTTT. Translated: CSVVGTNTEAFF.

There are many counts of this clonotype. V gene TRBV20-1 combines with J gene TRBJ2-3, with D uncertain. The CDR3 sequence is 16 residues long. The V gene's germline CDR1 is DFQATT and CDR2 SNEGSKA (reference sequence). V dropped 4 bases and J dropped 6 bases, with 23 bases sitting between them. The chain's CDR3 is CSATNSRVRRHDTQYF. CDR3 coding DNA: TGCAGTGCTACAAATTCCCGGGTCAGACGACACGATACGCAGTATTTT.

This clonotype was found many times. The CDR3 protein is CSFRDEIYGYTF. CDR3 coding DNA: TGCAGCTTTCGAGACGAAATCTATGGCTACACCTTC. The V call is TRBV29-1, the J call TRBJ1-2; D gene ambiguous. The V gene lost 8 bases and the J gene lost 4 bases, with 14 bases spanning the gap. CDR3 length: 12 amino acids. Germline V gene data show CDR1 as SQVTM and CDR2 as ANQGSEA.

This clonotype has a handful of counts. V and J are TRBV6-2 or TRBV6-3 and TRBJ2-1, with TRBD2 matching 11 bases. Losses at the gene ends were 5 bases for V and 7 bases for J; bases not matched to a gene: 7. The CDR3 totals 15 residues. Per germline, CDR1 MNHEY and CDR2 SVGEGT. The CDR3 nucleotides read TGTGCCAGCAGTAGACTAGCGGGGATAGTGAATGAGCAGTTCTTC. Its translation: CASSRLAGIVNEQFF.

This clonotype appeared many times. The CDR3 region is CSANRGERNTEAFF. CDR3 DNA: TGCAGTGCCAACAGGGGGGAAAGGAACACTGAAGCTTTCTTT. The chain employs TRBV20-1 and TRBJ1-1; TRBD1 aligns across 8 bases. Trimming removed 6 bases from V and 1 base from J; junction bases left unmatched: 7. This CDR3 spans 14 amino acids. CDR1 is DFQATT and CDR2 is SNEGSKA in the germline V gene (reference sequence).

This clonotype has a count of ten or more. Written as DNA, the CDR3 is TGTGCTAGTGGTTTGGTAGGAGGGGCAGATACGCAGTATTTT. This encodes CASGLVGGADTQYF. This rearrangement joins TRBV12-5 to TRBJ2-3, with TRBD2 as a possible D gene (6 bases). The CDR3 has 14 residues. Germline lookup yields CDR1 LGHNT and CDR2 FRNRAP. V was clipped by 0 bases and J by 4 bases, with 8 bases between them.

This clonotype came up a few times. V and J are TRBV7-9 and TRBJ2-5, with 13 positions matching TRBD2. The length of the CDR3 is 15 residues. The V gene end was trimmed by 5 bases and the J gene end by 5 bases; junction bases not matched to a gene: 5. CDR1 and CDR2 from the germline V gene are SEHNR and FQNEAQ (reference sequence). The CDR3 spells CASSPGTSGMETQYF. DNA for the CDR3: TGTGCCAGCAGCCCCGGGACTAGCGGGATGGAGACCCAGTACTTC. The full variable domain, with the rest looked up from reference TRBV7-9 and TRBJ2-5, is DTGVSQNPRHKITKRGQNVTFRCDPISEHNRLYWYRQTLGQGPEFLTYFQNEAQLEKSRLLSDRFSAERPKGSFSTLEIQRTEQGDSAMYLCASSPGTSGMETQYFGPGTRLLVL.

The table lists this clonotype with many counts. The CDR3 region is CASSYRPKEPQHF. The CDR3 nucleotides read TGTGCCAGCAGCTATAGACCCAAGGAGCCCCAGCATTTT. The rearrangement uses TRBV7-6 and TRBJ1-5, with D hard to call. CDR3 length: 13 residues. Germline V CDR1 and CDR2: SGHVS, FNYEAQ. V was cut by 4 bases and J by 8 bases, with 12 bases left in between.

This clonotype was seen many times. The chain links TRBV21-1 to TRBJ2-1; TRBD1, as called in the table, went unchecked against the DNA. TRBV21-1 is termed a pseudogene. There are 16 residues in the CDR3. This chain's CDR3 is CADYPPPWFTYNEQFF. DNA for the CDR3: TGTGCCGACTATCCCCCACCCTGGTTCACCTACAATGAGCAGTTCTTC.

This clonotype has just a few counts. This chain connects TRBV5-1 to TRBJ2-5; 7 bases are a match to TRBD1. The germline V gene encodes CDR1 SGHRS and CDR2 YFSETQ. With V trimmed by 2 bases and J by 2 bases, 3 bases remained unmatched. This CDR3 region has 14 residues. This chain's CDR3 is CASSFKGQQETQYF. CDR3 DNA sequence: TGCGCCAGCAGCTTTAAGGGACAGCAAGAGACCCAGTACTTC.

The chain joins TRBV7-6 to TRBJ1-1; tentatively, D is TRBD1 (5 bases). The CDR3 totals 16 residues. Germline CDR1 and CDR2: SGHVS and FNYEAQ. Trimming shortened V by 0 bases and J by 0 bases, and 11 bases separated the two germline ends. Written as DNA, the CDR3 is TGTGCCAGCAGCTTAGCGCTAATGGGGGTGAACACTGAAGCTTTCTTT. Its translation is CASSLALMGVNTEAFF.

This clonotype appeared a few times. The chain couples TRBV9 to TRBJ2-1; D gene unclear. Between the trimmed V and J ends, which lost 0 bases and 0 bases, there was a span of 10 bases. Germline loops: CDR1 SGDLS, CDR2 YYNGEE. This CDR3 region has 16 residues. CDR3 in DNA: TGTGCCAGCAGCGTAGACATCCTTAGCTCCTACAATGAGCAGTTCTTC. Protein: CASSVDILSSYNEQFF.

The table lists this clonotype with a few counts. The V gene is TRBV12-3 or TRBV12-4, the J gene TRBJ1-5; D is undetermined. V was shortened by 2 bases and J by 7 bases, with 12 bases between the two germline ends. The length of the CDR3 is 14 residues. CDR3 protein: CASSLLGYQQPQHF. CDR3 nucleotide sequence: TGTGCCAGCAGTTTATTAGGTTACCAACAGCCCCAGCATTTT.